This T cell receptor (beta chain) was identified during a study of T cells in Graves' hyperthyroidism and ophthalmopathy. General study points: Blood samples included most of the expanded thyroid clonotypes exceeding 0.001.

For this clonotype: Its antigen is unidentified.

Ophthalmopathy cases met thresholds of Clinical Activity Score at least 3, NOSPECS grade at least 4 and duration under 3 months. For the diagnoses, clinical symptoms, serum thyroxine and TRAb, thyroid ultrasound and orbital computed tomography were used. TCR beta CDR3 sequences were amplified from RNA transcripts. HTBI primers were used for first-round RT-PCR of the TCR CDR3. TCRdb recomputed calls from the multiplex PCR reads with MiXCR, one row per CDR3 protein. The data contain some 350,000 distinct CDR3 sequences, 12% to 15% of them singletons. What was sequenced was blood. The TCR was taken from a woman between 55 and 75 years old with Graves' ophthalmopathy.

The DNA of the CDR3 is TGTGCCAGCAGTTACTCTTCTCGTCTTAATGAGCAGTTCTTC. It yields the protein CASSYSSRLNEQFF. The rearrangement joins TRBV6-5 to TRBJ2-1; D remains unclear. Trimming shortened V by 0 bases and J by 7 bases, and 10 bases separated the two germline ends. CDR1 is MNHEY, CDR2 SVGAGI, per germline. This CDR3 has 14 amino acids.